The clone carrying this TCR beta chain was seen a few times. The data derive from a study of identical twins. With 4 bases removed from V and 3 bases from J, the gap between germline ends came to 10 bases. In germline, CDR1 is SEHNR, CDR2 FQNEAQ (reference sequence). The CDR3 runs 13 residues. Each CDR3 protein gets one entry after TCRdb re-called the 5' RACE reads with MiXCR. Of some 300,000 distinct CDR3 sequences in the sample, 10% to 15% are singletons; the top ten hold more than 6%. These data were also filed under a second study, of yellow fever vaccine responses in identical twins.

The sample comprised CD8+ T cells sorted from blood. This sequence originates from a woman aged 18-30 years in good health. The rearrangement links TRBV7-9 to TRBJ2-7; TRBD1 might be the D (6 bases). CDR3 bases: TGTGCCAGCAGCTCGATGGACAGCTACGAGCAGTACTTC. Its protein product is CASSSMDSYEQYF.